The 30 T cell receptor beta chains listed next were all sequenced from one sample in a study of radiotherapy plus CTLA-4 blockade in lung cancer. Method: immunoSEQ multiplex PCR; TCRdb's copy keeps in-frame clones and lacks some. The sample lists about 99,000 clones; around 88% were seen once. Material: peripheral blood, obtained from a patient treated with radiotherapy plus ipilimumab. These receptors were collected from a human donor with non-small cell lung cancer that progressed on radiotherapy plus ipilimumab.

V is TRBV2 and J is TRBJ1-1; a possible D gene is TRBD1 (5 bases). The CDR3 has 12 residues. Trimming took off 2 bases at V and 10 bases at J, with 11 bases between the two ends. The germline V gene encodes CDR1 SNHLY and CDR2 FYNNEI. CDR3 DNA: TGTGCCAGCAGTGAACAGGGACCGGGAGCTTTCTTT. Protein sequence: CASSEQGPGAFF.

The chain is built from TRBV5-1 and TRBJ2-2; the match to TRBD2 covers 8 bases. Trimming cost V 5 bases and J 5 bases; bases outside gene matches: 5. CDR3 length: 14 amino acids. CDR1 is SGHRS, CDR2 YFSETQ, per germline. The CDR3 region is CASRSGSRTGELFF. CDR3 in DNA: TGCGCCAGCAGGAGCGGGAGTCGGACCGGGGAGCTGTTTTTT.

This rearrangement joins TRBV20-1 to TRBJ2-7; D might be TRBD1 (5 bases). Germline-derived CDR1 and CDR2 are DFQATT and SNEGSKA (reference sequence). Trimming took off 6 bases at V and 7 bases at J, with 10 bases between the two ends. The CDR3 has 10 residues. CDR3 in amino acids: CSAGVGEQYF. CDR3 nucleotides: TGCAGTGCAGGGGTTGGAGAGCAGTACTTC.

CDR3 DNA: TGCGCCAGCAGCCAAAATAAGCATGCCGGGACTAGCTCCTACGAGCAGTACTTC. It specifies CASSQNKHAGTSSYEQYF. V gene TRBV4-1 combines with J gene TRBJ2-7; 8 bases fit TRBD2. V lost 2 bases, J lost 0 bases, and 12 bases stayed unmatched. In germline, CDR1 is MGHRA, CDR2 YSYEKL. The CDR3 spans 18 residues.

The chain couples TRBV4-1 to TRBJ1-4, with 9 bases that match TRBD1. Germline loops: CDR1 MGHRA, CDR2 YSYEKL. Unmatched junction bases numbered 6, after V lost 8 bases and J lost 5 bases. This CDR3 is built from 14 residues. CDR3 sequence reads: CASSPGQGNEKLFF. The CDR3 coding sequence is TGCGCCAGCTCCCCTGGACAGGGGAATGAAAAACTGTTTTTT.

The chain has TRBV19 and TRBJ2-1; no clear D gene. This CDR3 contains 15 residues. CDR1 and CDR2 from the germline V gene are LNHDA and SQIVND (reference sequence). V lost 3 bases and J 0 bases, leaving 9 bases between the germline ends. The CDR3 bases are TGTGCCAGTAGTATTTCAGCATCCTCCTACAATGAGCAGTTCTTC. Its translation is CASSISASSYNEQFF.

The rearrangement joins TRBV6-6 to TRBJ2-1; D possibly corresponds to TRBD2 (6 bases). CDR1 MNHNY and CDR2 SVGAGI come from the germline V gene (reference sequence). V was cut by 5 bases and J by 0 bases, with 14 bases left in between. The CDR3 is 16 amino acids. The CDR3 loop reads CASSPLSGGSYNEQFF. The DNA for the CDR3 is TGTGCCAGCAGTCCCCTTAGCGGTGGCTCCTACAATGAGCAGTTCTTC.

DNA of the CDR3: TGTGCCAGCTTGGAGGGCTCTGGGGCCAACGTCCTGACTTTC. This sequence encodes CASLEGSGANVLTF. V is TRBV13 and J is TRBJ2-6; D might be TRBD2 (6 bases). The V end lost 8 bases, the J end lost 0 bases, and 8 bases lay between the germline ends. Germline V gene data show CDR1 as PRHDT and CDR2 as FYEKMQ (reference sequence). The CDR3 has 14 amino acids. The whole variable domain, remainder taken from reference TRBV13 and TRBJ2-6, is AAGVIQSPRHLIKEKRETATLKCYPIPRHDTVYWYQQGPGQDPQFLISFYEKMQSDKGSIPDRFSAQQFSDYHSELNMSSLELGDSALYFCASLEGSGANVLTFGAGSRLTVL.

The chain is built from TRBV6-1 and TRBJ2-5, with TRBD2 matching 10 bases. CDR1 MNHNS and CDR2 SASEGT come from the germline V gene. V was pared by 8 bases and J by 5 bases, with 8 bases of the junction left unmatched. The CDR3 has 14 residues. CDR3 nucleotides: TGTGCCAGCGTTGGTAGCGGGGGGTTGGAGACCCAGTACTTC. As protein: CASVGSGGLETQYF.

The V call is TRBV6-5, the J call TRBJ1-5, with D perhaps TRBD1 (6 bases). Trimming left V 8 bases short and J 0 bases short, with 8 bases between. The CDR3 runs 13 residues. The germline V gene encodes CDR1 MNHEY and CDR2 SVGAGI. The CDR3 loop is CASSTGSNQPQHF. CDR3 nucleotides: TGTGCCAGCTCGACAGGTAGCAATCAGCCCCAGCATTTT.

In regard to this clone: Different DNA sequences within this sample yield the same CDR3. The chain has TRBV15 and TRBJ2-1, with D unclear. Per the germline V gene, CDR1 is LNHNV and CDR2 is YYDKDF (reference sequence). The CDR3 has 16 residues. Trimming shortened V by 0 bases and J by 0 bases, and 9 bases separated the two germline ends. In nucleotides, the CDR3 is TGTGCCACCAGCAGAGATCCGACCGACTCCTACAATGAGCAGTTCTTC. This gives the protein CATSRDPTDSYNEQFF.

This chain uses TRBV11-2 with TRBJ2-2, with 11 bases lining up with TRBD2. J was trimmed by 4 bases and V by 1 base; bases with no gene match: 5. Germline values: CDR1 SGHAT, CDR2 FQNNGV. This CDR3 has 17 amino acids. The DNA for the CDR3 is TGTGCCAGCAGCTTAGGGCTAGCGGGAGGCCTCACCGGGGAGCTGTTTTTT. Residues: CASSLGLAGGLTGELFF.

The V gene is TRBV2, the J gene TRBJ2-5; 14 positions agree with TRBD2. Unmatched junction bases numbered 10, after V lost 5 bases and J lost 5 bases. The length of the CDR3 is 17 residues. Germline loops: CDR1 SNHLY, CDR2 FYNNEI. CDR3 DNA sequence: TGTGCCAGCAGTAGATCGGGACTAGCGGGAGTCGCGGAGACCCAGTACTTC. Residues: CASSRSGLAGVAETQYF.

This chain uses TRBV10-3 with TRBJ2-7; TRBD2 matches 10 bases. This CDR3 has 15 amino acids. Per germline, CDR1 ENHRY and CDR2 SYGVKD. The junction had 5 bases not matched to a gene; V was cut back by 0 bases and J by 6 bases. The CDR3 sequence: CAISESGLAGVEQYF. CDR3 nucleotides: TGTGCCATCAGTGAGTCAGGGCTAGCGGGAGTCGAGCAGTACTTC.

The CDR3 spells CASSPAGGYEQYF. Written as DNA, the CDR3 is TGTGCCAGCAGCCCGGCCGGAGGATACGAGCAGTACTTC. This chain connects TRBV4-2 to TRBJ2-7, with D maybe TRBD2 (5 bases). CDR1 is LGHNA, CDR2 YNFKEQ, per germline. Trimming shortened V by 4 bases and J by 4 bases, and 11 bases separated the two germline ends. This CDR3 has 13 residues.

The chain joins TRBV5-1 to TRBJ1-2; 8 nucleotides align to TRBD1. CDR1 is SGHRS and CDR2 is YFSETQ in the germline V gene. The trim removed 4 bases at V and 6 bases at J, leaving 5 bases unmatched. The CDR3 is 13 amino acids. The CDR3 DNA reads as TGCGCCAGCAGCCTGGACAGGGTTGATGGCTACACCTTC. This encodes CASSLDRVDGYTF.

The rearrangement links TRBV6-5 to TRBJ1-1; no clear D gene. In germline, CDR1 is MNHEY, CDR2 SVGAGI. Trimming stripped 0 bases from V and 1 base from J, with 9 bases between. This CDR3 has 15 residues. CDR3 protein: CASSYSWAGNTEAFF. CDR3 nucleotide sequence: TGTGCCAGCAGTTACTCATGGGCAGGGAACACTGAAGCTTTCTTT.

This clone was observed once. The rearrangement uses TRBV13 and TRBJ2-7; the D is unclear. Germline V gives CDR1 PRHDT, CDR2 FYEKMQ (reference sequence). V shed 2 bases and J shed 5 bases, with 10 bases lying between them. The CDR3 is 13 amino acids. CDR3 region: CASSLRATNEQYF. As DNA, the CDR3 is TGTGCCAGCAGCTTACGGGCGACAAACGAGCAGTACTTC.

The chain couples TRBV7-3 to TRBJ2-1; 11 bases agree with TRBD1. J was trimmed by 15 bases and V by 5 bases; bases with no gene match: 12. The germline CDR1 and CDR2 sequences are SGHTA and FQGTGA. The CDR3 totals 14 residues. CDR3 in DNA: TGTGCCAGCAGCACCGGGACAGGGGGAAATCGGCGGTTCTTC. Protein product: CASSTGTGGNRRFF.

This chain's CDR3 is CASSAGAYNEQFF. CDR3 coding DNA: TGTGCCAGCAGTGCGGGGGCCTACAATGAGCAGTTCTTC. J is TRBJ2-1 and V is TRBV6-1; TRBD2 might be the D (6 bases). The CDR3 runs 13 residues. Trimming left V 4 bases short and J 2 bases short, with 6 bases between. The V gene's germline CDR1 is MNHNS and CDR2 SASEGT.

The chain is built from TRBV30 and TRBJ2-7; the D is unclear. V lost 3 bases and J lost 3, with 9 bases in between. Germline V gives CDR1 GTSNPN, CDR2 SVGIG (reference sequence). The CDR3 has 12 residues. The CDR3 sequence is CAWSFGFYEQYF. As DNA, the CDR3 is TGTGCCTGGAGCTTCGGATTCTACGAGCAGTACTTC.

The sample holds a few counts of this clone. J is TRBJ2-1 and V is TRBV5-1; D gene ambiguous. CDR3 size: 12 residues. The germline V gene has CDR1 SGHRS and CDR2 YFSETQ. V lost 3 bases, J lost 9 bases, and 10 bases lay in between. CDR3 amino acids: CASSSSFSEQFF. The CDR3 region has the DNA TGCGCCAGCAGCTCAAGCTTCAGTGAGCAGTTCTTC.

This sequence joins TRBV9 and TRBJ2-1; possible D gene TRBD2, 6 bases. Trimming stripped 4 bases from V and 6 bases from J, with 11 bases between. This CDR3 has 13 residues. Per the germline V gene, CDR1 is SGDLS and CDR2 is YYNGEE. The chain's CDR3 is CASSLGLSNEQFF. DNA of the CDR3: TGTGCCAGCAGCCTGGGACTTTCCAATGAGCAGTTCTTC.

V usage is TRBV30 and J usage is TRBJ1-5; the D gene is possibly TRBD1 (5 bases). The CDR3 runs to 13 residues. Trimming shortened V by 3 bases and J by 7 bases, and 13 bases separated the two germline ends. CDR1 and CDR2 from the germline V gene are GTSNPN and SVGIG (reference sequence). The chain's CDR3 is CAWSQEGRQPQHF. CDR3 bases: TGTGCCTGGAGCCAGGAGGGGCGGCAGCCCCAGCATTTT.

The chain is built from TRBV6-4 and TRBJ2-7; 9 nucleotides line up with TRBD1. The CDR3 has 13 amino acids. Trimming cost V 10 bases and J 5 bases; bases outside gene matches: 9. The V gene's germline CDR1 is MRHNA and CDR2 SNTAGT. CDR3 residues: CAITTGGEDEQYF. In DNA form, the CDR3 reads TGTGCCATCACTACAGGGGGCGAAGACGAGCAGTACTTC.

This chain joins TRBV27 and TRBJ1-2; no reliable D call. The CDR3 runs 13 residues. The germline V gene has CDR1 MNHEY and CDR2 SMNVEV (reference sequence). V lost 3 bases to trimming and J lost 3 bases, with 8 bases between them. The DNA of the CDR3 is TGTGCCAGCAGTTTTGTCGGCGACTATGGCTACACCTTC. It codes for CASSFVGDYGYTF.

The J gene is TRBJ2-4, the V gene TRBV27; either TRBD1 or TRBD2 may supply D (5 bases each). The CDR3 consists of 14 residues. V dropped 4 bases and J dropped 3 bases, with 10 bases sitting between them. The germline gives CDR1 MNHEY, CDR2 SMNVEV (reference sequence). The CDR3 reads CASSSRGGKNIQYF. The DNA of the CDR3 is TGTGCCAGCAGTTCGAGGGGTGGCAAAAACATTCAGTACTTC.

The CDR3 region has the DNA TGTGCCAGCAGGTCTCCGTACAGGGCCTACGAGCAGTACTTC. Translating it yields CASRSPYRAYEQYF. The gene calls are TRBV6-6 and TRBJ2-7; a weak D match, TRBD1 (6 bases). Trimming took 6 bases from V and 2 from J, leaving 14 bases between them. This CDR3 has 14 residues. Germline V CDR1 and CDR2: MNHNY, SVGAGI (reference sequence).

DNA for the CDR3: TGTGCCAGCAGTCTCGCACCGGGACAGGGAGTTGAAGCTTTCTTT. Amino acid sequence: CASSLAPGQGVEAFF. The chain joins TRBV6-5 to TRBJ1-1; 9 bases agree with TRBD1. This CDR3 spans 15 amino acids. Germline values: CDR1 MNHEY, CDR2 SVGAGI. Unmatched junction bases numbered 11, after V lost 5 bases and J lost 7 bases.

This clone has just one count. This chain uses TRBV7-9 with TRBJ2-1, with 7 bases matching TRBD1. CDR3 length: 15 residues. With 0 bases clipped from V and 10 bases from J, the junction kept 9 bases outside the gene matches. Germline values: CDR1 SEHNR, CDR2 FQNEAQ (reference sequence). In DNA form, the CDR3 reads TGTGCCAGCAGCTTAGCCGGGACAGCTCGGACGGAGCAGTTCTTC. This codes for CASSLAGTARTEQFF.